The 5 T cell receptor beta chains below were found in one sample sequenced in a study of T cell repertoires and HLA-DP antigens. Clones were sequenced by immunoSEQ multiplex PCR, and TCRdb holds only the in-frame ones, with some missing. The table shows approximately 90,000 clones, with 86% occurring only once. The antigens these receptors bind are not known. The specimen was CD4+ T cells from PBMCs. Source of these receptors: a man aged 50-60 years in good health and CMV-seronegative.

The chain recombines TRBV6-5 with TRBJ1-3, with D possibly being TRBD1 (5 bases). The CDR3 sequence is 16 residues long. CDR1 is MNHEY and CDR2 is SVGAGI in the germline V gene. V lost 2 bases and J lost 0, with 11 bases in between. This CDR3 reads CASSYGAGLSGNTIYF. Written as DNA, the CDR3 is TGTGCCAGCAGTTACGGGGCGGGACTCTCTGGAAACACCATATATTTT.

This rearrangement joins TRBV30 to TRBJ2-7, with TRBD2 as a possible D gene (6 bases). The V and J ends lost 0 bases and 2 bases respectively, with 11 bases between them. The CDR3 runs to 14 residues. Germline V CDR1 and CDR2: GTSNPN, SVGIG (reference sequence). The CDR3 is CAWSVGGGTYEQYF. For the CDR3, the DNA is TGTGCCTGGAGTGTTGGGGGAGGCACCTACGAGCAGTACTTC.

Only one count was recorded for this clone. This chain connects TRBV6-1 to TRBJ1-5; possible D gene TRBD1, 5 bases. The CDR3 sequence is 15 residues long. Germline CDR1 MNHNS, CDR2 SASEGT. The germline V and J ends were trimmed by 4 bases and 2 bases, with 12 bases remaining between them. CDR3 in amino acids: CASSAVGGGNQPQHF. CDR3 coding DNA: TGTGCCAGCAGTGCGGTTGGGGGGGGCAATCAGCCCCAGCATTTT.

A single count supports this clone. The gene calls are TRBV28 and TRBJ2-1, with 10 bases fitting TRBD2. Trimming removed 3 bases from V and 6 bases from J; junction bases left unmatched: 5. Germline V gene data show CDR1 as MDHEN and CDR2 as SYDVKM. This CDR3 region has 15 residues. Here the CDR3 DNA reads TGTGCCAGCAGTTTGTCTAGCGGGGGTCCCAATGAGCAGTTCTTC. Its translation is CASSLSSGGPNEQFF.

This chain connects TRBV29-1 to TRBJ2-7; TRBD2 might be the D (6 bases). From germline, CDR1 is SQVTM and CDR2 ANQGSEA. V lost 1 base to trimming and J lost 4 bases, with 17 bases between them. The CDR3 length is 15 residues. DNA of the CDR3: TGCAGCGTTGAAGGGGGGGAAACGGGATCTTACGAGCAGTACTTC. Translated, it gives CSVEGGETGSYEQYF.